Shown below are 8 T cell receptor beta chains from a single sample sequenced in a study of blood T cell repertoires in COVID-19. Profiled with immunoSEQ multiplex PCR; TCRdb holds only in-frame clones, not every one. The repertoire consists of some 66,000 clones, with 88% occurring once and the leading ten covering less than 1.5%. Sequenced sample: peripheral blood. These receptors originate from an older woman with acute or convalescent COVID-19.

The chain links TRBV7-9 to TRBJ2-3; possibly TRBD1 for D (5 bases). The CDR3 runs to 14 residues. V was shortened by 5 bases and J by 1 base, with 10 bases between the two germline ends. Looked up from germline, CDR1 is SEHNR and CDR2 is FQNEAQ (reference sequence). CDR3 protein: CASSDSRGTDTQYF. The CDR3 DNA follows: TGTGCCAGCAGCGATTCCAGGGGCACAGATACGCAGTATTTT.

This chain uses TRBV28 with TRBJ1-4; perhaps TRBD1 as D (5 bases). Germline CDR1 reads MDHEN; CDR2 reads SYDVKM. The CDR3 loop spans 15 amino acids. V lost 5 bases and J 5 bases, leaving 15 bases between the germline ends. The CDR3 DNA follows: TGTGCCAGCAGTACTTTCGCGGGGGGGAATGAAAAACTGTTTTTT. Residues: CASSTFAGGNEKLFF.

This clone turned up a few times. The gene calls are TRBV5-1 and TRBJ2-2, with TRBD2 identical over 8 bases. The CDR3 runs 18 residues. The junction had 10 bases not matched to a gene; V was cut back by 0 bases and J by 3 bases. Germline CDR1 SGHRS, CDR2 YFSETQ. CDR3 sequence (DNA): TGCGCCAGCAGCTTGGAAATCCCGGGACTAGTCCACACCGGGGAGCTGTTTTTT. It is translated as CASSLEIPGLVHTGELFF.

V is TRBV12-5 and J is TRBJ1-2; tentatively, D is TRBD1 (5 bases). The V end was cut by 7 bases, the J end by 0 bases, with 9 bases between. CDR3 size: 13 residues. CDR1 is LGHNT, CDR2 FRNRAP, per germline. The CDR3 is CASAMTANYGYTF. The CDR3 nucleotides read TGTGCTAGTGCCATGACAGCTAACTATGGCTACACCTTC. Full variable domain (rest looked up from reference TRBV12-5 and TRBJ1-2): DARVTQTPRHKVTEMGQEVTMRCQPILGHNTVFWYRQTMMQGLELLAYFRNRAPLDDSGMPKDRFSAEMPDATLATLKIQPSEPRDSAVYFCASAMTANYGYTFGSGTRLTVV.

The chain employs TRBV4-3 and TRBJ1-1, with D perhaps matching TRBD1 (5 bases). The length of the CDR3 is 14 residues. The germline CDR1 and CDR2 sequences are LGHNA and YSLEER. Trimming took 0 bases from V and 6 from J, leaving 11 bases between them. The CDR3 loop is CASSQEQGLAEAFF. In nucleotides, the CDR3 is TGCGCCAGCAGCCAAGAGCAGGGTCTAGCTGAAGCTTTCTTT.

This clone was recorded once. The chain combines TRBV7-9 with TRBJ1-1, with D possibly being TRBD1 (5 bases). Germline loops: CDR1 SEHNR, CDR2 FQNEAQ (reference sequence). Trimming stripped 0 bases from V and 4 bases from J, with 12 bases between. This CDR3 comprises 15 residues. CDR3 nucleotides: TGTGCCAGCAGCTTAGCGGTTGGTGACAGCACTGAAGCTTTCTTT. Translated, it gives CASSLAVGDSTEAFF.

This clone appeared a single time. The chain uses TRBV5-4 and TRBJ1-6; 7 bases fit TRBD1. The CDR3 is made up of 15 amino acids. Germline CDR1 and CDR2: SGHNT and YYREEE (reference sequence). The junction had 4 bases not matched to a gene; V was cut back by 0 bases and J by 7 bases. As DNA, the CDR3 is TGTGCCAGCAGCTTGGAGGGGGCGCAAAATTCACCCCTCCACTTT. It is translated as CASSLEGAQNSPLHF.

The chain has TRBV7-9 and TRBJ1-1; D ambiguous. The V gene lost 2 bases and the J gene lost 5 bases, with 15 bases spanning the gap. This CDR3 is 15 amino acids long. Germline CDR1 SEHNR, CDR2 FQNEAQ (reference sequence). CDR3 bases: TGTGCCAGCAGCTTAAGAGGGTTGCGGTATACTGAAGCTTTCTTT. Protein: CASSLRGLRYTEAFF. The whole variable domain, remainder taken from reference TRBV7-9 and TRBJ1-1, is DTGVSQNPRHKITKRGQNVTFRCDPISEHNRLYWYRQTLGQGPEFLTYFQNEAQLEKSRLLSDRFSAERPKGSFSTLEIQRTEQGDSAMYLCASSLRGLRYTEAFFGQGTRLTVV.